Detailed here is one T cell receptor (beta chain). The source of the sample is a study of blood T cells in healthy people across ages. It was with a sample-barcoded 5' primer and a J-beta primer mix that a second PCR of about 6 to 12 cycles was run. A template-switch adaptor that had 12 random nucleotides put a tag on each cDNA molecule. All samples yielded 2.5 million or more CDR3-containing paired-end reads. TCRdb ran MiXCR on the 5' RACE reads and lists one entry per CDR3 protein. The sample has some 700,000 distinct CDR3 sequences, 22% seen once. The material sequenced was blood. This TCR derives from a man in his 70s in good health.

The CDR3 loop is CASSPSGIDIGYEQYF. The CDR3 DNA reads TGTGCCAGCTCACCATCTGGGATCGATATAGGCTACGAGCAGTACTTC. This chain uses TRBV18 with TRBJ2-1; no reliable D call. Judging by the DNA end, TRBJ2-7 fits better; the J call may be wrong. This CDR3 comprises 16 residues. Germline V gene data show CDR1 as KGHSH and CDR2 as LQKENI.